The 21 T cell receptor beta chains below come from one sample, sequenced in a study of blood T cell repertoires in COVID-19. Generated by immunoSEQ multiplex PCR, the TCRdb table keeps only in-frame clones and is missing some. The table lists about 200,000 clones, 86% of them singletons. Input material: peripheral blood. The receptors were sampled from a woman in her fifties or sixties with acute or convalescent COVID-19.

For this clone: Other DNA sequences from this sample encode an identical CDR3 as well. V is TRBV9 and J is TRBJ2-1; TRBD1 matches at 7 bases. Germline CDR1 SGDLS, CDR2 YYNGEE. This CDR3 is 15 amino acids long. V lost 0 bases, J lost 1 base, and 1 base stayed unmatched. In nucleotides, the CDR3 is TGTGCCAGCAGCGTAGACAGGGGATCCTACAATGAGCAGTTCTTC. Amino acids: CASSVDRGSYNEQFF.

The chain uses TRBV27 and TRBJ2-2; D possibly corresponds to TRBD2 (6 bases). This CDR3 region has 13 residues. Germline V lookup: CDR1 MNHEY, CDR2 SMNVEV (reference sequence). V shed 10 bases and J shed 4 bases, with 13 bases lying between them. In nucleotides, the CDR3 is TGTGCCACCCGGGAGAGGGTCACCGGGGAGCTGTTTTTT. This codes for CATRERVTGELFF.

J is TRBJ1-1 and V is TRBV24-1; D unclear. Trimming removed 2 bases at V and 7 bases at J, with 4 bases between. The CDR3 covers 11 residues. Germline assignment: CDR1 KGHDR and CDR2 SFDVKD. The CDR3 is CATSDSREAFF. The CDR3 DNA is TGTGCCACCAGTGATTCCCGTGAAGCTTTCTTT.

This clone is a singleton in its sample. Mismatch with germline at one junction end may stem from a read error. This specimen includes other DNA sequences encoding the same CDR3. This rearrangement joins TRBV11-2 to TRBJ1-1; tentative D call: TRBD1 (5 bases). The CDR3 is made up of 13 amino acids. Germline V gene sequence: CDR1 SGHAT, CDR2 FQNNGV. The CDR3 loop reads CASSLDRNTEAFF. The DNA of the CDR3 is TGTGCCAGCAGCCTAGACAGGAACACTGAAGCTTTCTTT.

This clone was detected only once. The rearrangement uses TRBV4-3 and TRBJ1-1; TRBD1 might be the D (6 bases). V was trimmed by 0 bases and J by 8 bases, leaving 10 bases between them. CDR1 is LGHNA, CDR2 YSLEER, per germline. The CDR3 has 13 residues. Here the CDR3 DNA reads TGCGCCAGCAGCCAAGAACCTGACAGGGAAGCTTTCTTT. Its protein is CASSQEPDREAFF.

This clone has only one observation. J is TRBJ2-5 and V is TRBV7-2; perhaps TRBD1 as D (6 bases). There are 14 residues in the CDR3. Germline assignment: CDR1 SGHTA and CDR2 FQGNSA. The germline V and J ends were trimmed by 3 bases and 2 bases, with 10 bases remaining between them. CDR3 DNA: TGTGCCAGCAGCTTCGACAGGTCTCAAGAGACCCAGTACTTC. Its translation is CASSFDRSQETQYF.

The chain uses TRBV10-3 and TRBJ1-4, with D possibly TRBD1 on 5 matching bases. Germline lookup yields CDR1 ENHRY and CDR2 SYGVKD. The V gene lost 3 bases and the J gene lost 4 bases, with 15 bases spanning the gap. The CDR3 length is 16 residues. This CDR3 is CAISDGGARGNEKLFF. The CDR3 DNA reads TGTGCCATCAGTGATGGAGGGGCGCGGGGTAATGAAAAACTGTTTTTT.

V usage is TRBV6-5 and J usage is TRBJ2-1; 11 positions match TRBD2. The trim removed 6 bases at V and 7 bases at J, leaving 8 bases unmatched. Germline CDR1 is MNHEY and CDR2 is SVGAGI. This CDR3 comprises 15 residues. The CDR3 bases are TGTGCCAGCAGGACCGGGACTAGCGGCCAGAATGAGCAGTTCTTC. It is translated as CASRTGTSGQNEQFF.

The chain recombines TRBV6-2 or TRBV6-3 with TRBJ2-7, with 7 bases fitting TRBD1. The junction had 9 bases not matched to a gene; V was cut back by 6 bases and J by 1 base. Germline CDR1 and CDR2: MNHEY and SVGEGT. The length of the CDR3 is 15 residues. CDR3 sequence reads: CASSSRGLASYEQYF. Here the CDR3 DNA reads TGTGCCAGCAGCTCAAGGGGGCTAGCATCCTACGAGCAGTACTTC.

The V call is TRBV4-3, the J call TRBJ1-2, with TRBD1 matching over 8 bases. Germline V gene data show CDR1 as LGHNA and CDR2 as YSLEER. The CDR3 runs to 16 residues. The V and J ends lost 4 bases and 0 bases, in that order; junction bases with no gene match: 7. This chain's CDR3 is CASSLWTGPSNYGYTF. The DNA for the CDR3 is TGCGCCAGCAGCCTTTGGACAGGGCCTTCTAACTATGGCTACACCTTC.

The chain combines TRBV19 with TRBJ2-5, with TRBD1 identical over 10 bases. The CDR3 length is 15 residues. Germline CDR1 reads LNHDA; CDR2 reads SQIVND (reference sequence). After removal of 1 base from V and 5 bases from J, the junction contained 4 bases not matched to a gene. The CDR3 coding sequence is TGTGCCAGTAGTATAGGACAGGGGGCCTTGGAGACCCAGTACTTC. Residues: CASSIGQGALETQYF.

The chain couples TRBV28 to TRBJ2-3; D gene ambiguous. V lost 6 bases and J 2 bases, leaving 12 bases between the germline ends. CDR1 is MDHEN, CDR2 SYDVKM, per germline. The CDR3 has 14 residues. The CDR3 here is CASSSEFATDTQYF. The CDR3 DNA sequence: TGTGCCAGCAGCAGCGAGTTTGCCACAGATACGCAGTATTTT.

This chain connects TRBV27 to TRBJ2-7; 12 bases are a match to TRBD2. The CDR3 is made up of 18 amino acids. Germline V lookup: CDR1 MNHEY, CDR2 SMNVEV (reference sequence). J was trimmed by 0 bases and V by 5 bases; bases with no gene match: 11. In nucleotides, the CDR3 is TGTGCCAGCAGTGCGAGTCCGACTAGCGGGAGTTTCTCCTACGAGCAGTACTTC. Its protein is CASSASPTSGSFSYEQYF.

The CDR3 nucleotides are TGTGCCAGCAGCTTCCTGTGGGACACGATACAAGAGACCCAGTACTTC. Protein sequence: CASSFLWDTIQETQYF. The rearrangement uses TRBV7-2 and TRBJ2-5, with D possibly TRBD1 on 6 matching bases. CDR1 and CDR2 (germline): SGHTA, FQGNSA. V gave up 3 bases and J gave up 2 bases, with 16 bases separating them. CDR3 length: 16 amino acids.

The V call is TRBV7-2, the J call TRBJ1-1, with 8 bases matching TRBD1. The CDR3 is made up of 19 amino acids. V was pared by 0 bases and J by 10 bases, with 22 bases of the junction left unmatched. The V gene's germline CDR1 is SGHTA and CDR2 FQGNSA. Here the CDR3 DNA reads TGTGCCAGCAGCTTAGCGCGCGGACGGCAGACAGGGTTGGGGACAGGAGCTTTCTTT. It codes for CASSLARGRQTGLGTGAFF.

The CDR3 DNA reads TGTGCCAGCAGCCCATTCACGGGGGGACCAGATACGCAGTATTTT. This translates into CASSPFTGGPDTQYF. V is TRBV7-9 and J is TRBJ2-3; 7 bases are shared with TRBD2. The J segment lost 4 bases and the V segment lost 5 bases, leaving 9 bases of the junction unmatched. Per the germline V gene, CDR1 is SEHNR and CDR2 is FQNEAQ (reference sequence). The CDR3 sequence is 15 residues long.

In this sample, this clone turned up once. The chain combines TRBV19 with TRBJ2-1; 14 positions match TRBD2. This CDR3 comprises 17 residues. In germline, CDR1 is LNHDA, CDR2 SQIVND (reference sequence). Trimming cost V 4 bases and J 4 bases; bases outside gene matches: 6. The CDR3 nucleotides read TGTGCCAGTAGTACGAGGACTAGCGGGAGGTCTTACAATGAGCAGTTCTTC. It codes for CASSTRTSGRSYNEQFF. The whole variable domain, remainder taken from reference TRBV19 and TRBJ2-1, is DGGITQSPKYLFRKEGQNVTLSCEQNLNHDAMYWYRQDPGQGLRLIYYSQIVNDFQKGDIAEGYSVSREKKESFPLTVTSAQKNPTAFYLCASSTRTSGRSYNEQFFGPGTRLTVL.

The V gene is TRBV13, the J gene TRBJ1-2, with a weak D call TRBD1 (5 bases). This CDR3 comprises 20 residues. V lost 2 bases to trimming and J lost 4 bases, with 29 bases between them. Germline assignment: CDR1 PRHDT and CDR2 FYEKMQ (reference sequence). The CDR3 region is CASSLNPGSTWGLSGYGYTF. DNA of the CDR3: TGTGCCAGCAGCTTAAACCCCGGGAGCACGTGGGGACTTTCGGGCTATGGCTACACCTTC.

This chain connects TRBV6-5 to TRBJ2-7; possible D gene TRBD1, 6 bases. The CDR3 has 16 residues. Trimming cost V 0 bases and J 4 bases, with 16 bases left between them. In germline, CDR1 is MNHEY, CDR2 SVGAGI. This chain's CDR3 is CASSYSRTEGIYEQYF. For the CDR3, the DNA is TGTGCCAGCAGTTACTCGAGGACAGAGGGCATATACGAGCAGTACTTC.

This sequence joins TRBV3-1 (or the pseudogene TRBV3-2) and TRBJ1-2; D is possibly TRBD1 (6 bases). Trimming removed 8 bases at V and 2 bases at J, with 12 bases between. The CDR3 extends over 13 amino acids. Germline CDR1 and CDR2: LGHDT and YNNKEL (reference sequence). CDR3 DNA sequence: TGTGCCAGCGCCCGACAGGACAACTATGGCTACACCTTC. Translating it yields CASARQDNYGYTF.

The genes are TRBV3-1 (or the pseudogene TRBV3-2) and TRBJ1-2; 9 bases map to TRBD1. The germline V gene encodes CDR1 LGHDT and CDR2 YNNKEL (reference sequence). The CDR3 contains 15 residues. Trimming at V came to 0 bases and at J to 8 bases, leaving 7 bases not matched to a gene. CDR3 loop: CASSQDLGQGVGYTF. CDR3 sequence (DNA): TGTGCCAGCAGCCAAGATTTGGGACAGGGCGTCGGCTACACCTTC.